These 20 T cell receptor beta chains were all obtained from the same sample, sequenced in a study of molecular identifiers for immune sequencing clone quantification (dated by TCRdb to about 2018). The method was PCR. Sequencing relied on a NextSeq 500. Through fastp at Q25 and MiXCR, TCRdb rebuilt clones from the public reads, retaining in-frame beta chains. Every entry covers one CDR3 protein and lists the most common genes and DNA from its rows. The sample profile shows more than 550,000 distinct CDR3 sequences; about 25% of them were found once. The biggest ten clones account for about 0.78% of the sample. Sequenced: naive CD8+ T cells from blood, with Jurkat cell RNA spiked in. The cell subset or site label, read with the paper, signifies: FACS-sorted CD8+CD4-CCR7+CD45RA+ naive T cells. These receptors were collected from a human donor in good health. Some libraries in this study had Jurkat cell RNA spiked in.

Details on this clonotype: This may be a read error, as it is one base from a much larger clone. J is TRBJ2-7 and V is TRBV29-1, with D perhaps TRBD1 or TRBD2 (5 bases each). V was shortened by 4 bases and J by 9 bases, with 19 bases between the two germline ends. Per germline, CDR1 SQVTM and CDR2 ANQGSEA. The CDR3 contains 13 residues. The CDR3 here is CSVVPRDEGAQYF. The CDR3 DNA sequence: TGCAGCGTTGTCCCCAGGGACGAGGGCGCGCAGTACTTC.

This clonotype was detected a few times. The germline gene is not matched at one end of the junction; a read error may be the cause. The chain uses TRBV6-2 or TRBV6-3 and TRBJ1-2; 9 bases agree with TRBD1. CDR1 and CDR2 (germline): MNHEY, SVGEGT. This CDR3 comprises 12 residues. CDR3 in DNA: TGTGCCAGCACCCCGATCCGGGGACAGGGAGTTTTC. Its translation is CASTPIRGQGVF.

As for this clonotype: A much larger clone is a single base away; this may be a read error. V usage is TRBV29-1 and J usage is TRBJ2-1; D might be TRBD1 or TRBD2, each matching 5 bases. The germline gives CDR1 SQVTM, CDR2 ANQGSEA. There are 10 residues in the CDR3. The CDR3 nucleotides are TGCAGCGCAGAGGGGAATGAGCAGCTCTTC. The encoded protein is CSAEGNEQLF.

The table lists this clonotype with many counts. The J gene is TRBJ2-5, the V gene TRBV29-1; tentative D call: TRBD2 (5 bases). The CDR3 length is 18 residues. Germline loops: CDR1 SQVTM, CDR2 ANQGSEA. With 2 bases removed from V and 2 bases from J, the gap between germline ends came to 24 bases. CDR3 nucleotide sequence: TGCAGCGTTGAATTTAGTAGCGCGCCCAACACCGGTCAAGAGACCCAGTACTTC. Its protein is CSVEFSSAPNTGQETQYF.

The chain combines TRBV7-9 with TRBJ1-5; 8 nucleotides align to TRBD1. V was pared by 4 bases and J by 2 bases, with 7 bases of the junction left unmatched. Germline V gene lookup returns CDR1 SEHNR and CDR2 FQNEAQ (reference sequence). The CDR3 sequence is 16 residues long. As DNA, the CDR3 is TGTGCCAGCAGCTCCTACGACAGGGGAGGCAATCAGCCCCAGCATTTT. Translating it yields CASSSYDRGGNQPQHF.

This clonotype was picked up many times. This CDR3 reads CATSDLEGAATDTQYF. In nucleotides, the CDR3 is TGTGCCACCAGTGATTTGGAGGGGGCCGCCACAGATACGCAGTATTTT. The chain uses TRBV24-1 and TRBJ2-3, with 7 positions matching TRBD1. The CDR3 contains 16 residues. Per germline, CDR1 KGHDR and CDR2 SFDVKD. The J segment lost 2 bases and the V segment lost 0 bases, leaving 4 bases of the junction unmatched.

The V gene is TRBV4-1, the J gene TRBJ2-7; D is possibly TRBD2 (6 bases). Germline loops: CDR1 MGHRA, CDR2 YSYEKL. CDR3 size: 15 residues. Trimming pared 2 bases from V and 3 bases from J, leaving 14 bases between. The CDR3 DNA reads as TGCGCCAGCAGCCAATCTAGCGCCAATCTCTACGAGCAGTACTTC. Translation: CASSQSSANLYEQYF.

This clonotype turned up a few times. The chain employs TRBV28 and TRBJ1-1; D is possibly TRBD1 (6 bases). This CDR3 is built from 15 residues. Germline V gives CDR1 MDHEN, CDR2 SYDVKM. The V end was cut by 3 bases, the J end by 4 bases, with 15 bases between. The CDR3 region has the DNA TGTGCCAGCAGTTTTCGGGGGGCGCGGGGCACTGAAGCTTTCTTT. Translation: CASSFRGARGTEAFF.

This clonotype was seen repeatedly, ten times or more. J is TRBJ2-3 and V is TRBV7-6; D is uncertain. The CDR3 has 15 residues. From germline, CDR1 is SGHVS and CDR2 FNYEAQ. The V end lost 2 bases, the J end lost 2 bases, and 11 bases lay between the germline ends. The DNA for the CDR3 is TGTGCCAGCAGCTTATCCGGCGCCGACACAGATACGCAGTATTTT. This sequence encodes CASSLSGADTDTQYF. Drawing the rest from reference TRBV7-6 and TRBJ2-3, the complete variable domain is GAGVSQSPRYKVTKRGQDVALRCDPISGHVSLYWYRQALGQGPEFLTYFNYEAQQDKSGLPNDRFSAERPEGSISTLTIQRTEQRDSAMYRCASSLSGADTDTQYFGPGTRLTVL.

This clonotype was recorded a few times. The V call is TRBV30, the J call TRBJ2-7; 9 bases match TRBD1. CDR3 size: 12 residues. V was clipped by 7 bases and J by 2 bases; unmatched bases: 3. Germline CDR1 GTSNPN, CDR2 SVGIG (reference sequence). The CDR3 bases are TGTGCCTACGGGACAGGGCCCTACGAGCAGTACTTC. Encoded protein: CAYGTGPYEQYF.

The table lists this clonotype with many counts. The chain carries TRBV7-9 and TRBJ1-4; D not certain. CDR1 is SEHNR and CDR2 is FQNEAQ in the germline V gene (reference sequence). The CDR3 runs to 17 residues. V was pared by 2 bases and J by 5 bases, with 18 bases between. The CDR3 DNA is TGTGCCAGCAGCTTACCGGTTGTTGGCAGCAACAATGAAAAACTGTTTTTT. Protein sequence: CASSLPVVGSNNEKLFF.

This clonotype showed up many times. This chain joins TRBV29-1 and TRBJ2-7, with D uncertain. Germline loops: CDR1 SQVTM, CDR2 ANQGSEA. Trimming took off 0 bases at V and 4 bases at J, with 10 bases between the two ends. The CDR3 sequence is 13 residues long. In DNA, the CDR3 is TGCAGCGTTGAAGAGGACGGTGGGTACGAGCAGTACTTC. Protein: CSVEEDGGYEQYF.

This clonotype showed up just a few times. The CDR3 loop is CASSLGAGEVADTQYF. The DNA for the CDR3 is TGTGCCAGCAGCTTAGGGGCAGGGGAGGTCGCAGATACGCAGTATTTT. This rearrangement joins TRBV9 to TRBJ2-3; D possibly matches TRBD1 or TRBD2 (6 bases each). This CDR3 is built from 16 residues. V dropped 4 bases and J dropped 4 bases, with 19 bases sitting between them. CDR1 and CDR2 (germline): SGDLS, YYNGEE.

This clonotype was recorded many times. The chain's CDR3 is CASSYPPGTSRTGEQYF. For the CDR3, the DNA is TGTGCCAGCAGTTACCCCCCCGGGACTTCAAGGACGGGCGAGCAGTACTTC. V is TRBV28 and J is TRBJ2-7; a weak D match, TRBD2 (6 bases). CDR1 is MDHEN, CDR2 SYDVKM, per germline. The CDR3 is 17 residues long. With 4 bases removed from V and 6 bases from J, the gap between germline ends came to 25 bases.

The V call is TRBV24-1, the J call TRBJ2-3; D is ambiguous. The ends were cut back, 2 bases at V and 0 bases at J, with 14 bases in the middle. Germline V lookup: CDR1 KGHDR, CDR2 SFDVKD. The CDR3 spans 17 residues. The CDR3 protein is CATSDSRVPASTDTQYF. The CDR3 bases are TGTGCCACCAGTGATTCCCGGGTTCCCGCTAGCACAGATACGCAGTATTTT.

This clonotype was recorded many times. V is TRBV7-9 and J is TRBJ2-2, with unresolved D. Trimming shortened V by 5 bases and J by 0 bases, and 16 bases separated the two germline ends. The germline CDR1 and CDR2 sequences are SEHNR and FQNEAQ (reference sequence). The CDR3 covers 17 residues. CDR3 DNA sequence: TGTGCCAGCAGCCCCTACGTGGGCAGCTCGAACACCGGGGAGCTGTTTTTT. Its protein product is CASSPYVGSSNTGELFF.

On this clonotype: The junction departs from germline at one end; a sequencing error may be responsible. CDR3 loop: CAASDFRGSEQYF. Here the CDR3 DNA reads TGTGCCGCCAGTGATTTTAGGGGTTCCGAGCAGTACTTC. V usage is TRBV24-1 and J usage is TRBJ2-7; D is possibly TRBD1 (5 bases). The CDR3 sequence is 13 residues long. Germline CDR1 KGHDR, CDR2 SFDVKD.

The chain joins TRBV4-1 to TRBJ2-3; a weak D match, TRBD2 (6 bases). The length of the CDR3 is 16 residues. The ends were cut back, 5 bases at V and 0 bases at J, with 15 bases in the middle. From germline, CDR1 is MGHRA and CDR2 YSYEKL. The CDR3 DNA reads as TGCGCCAGCAGCTCACACCGGGAGATAAGCACAGATACGCAGTATTTT. The encoded protein is CASSSHREISTDTQYF.

This rearrangement joins TRBV6-5 to TRBJ2-7, with D maybe TRBD2 (6 bases). V gave up 5 bases and J gave up 0 bases, with 11 bases separating them. The V gene's germline CDR1 is MNHEY and CDR2 SVGAGI. This CDR3 region has 14 residues. Here the CDR3 reads CASSTRDFSYEQYF. Written as DNA, the CDR3 is TGTGCCAGCAGTACCAGGGACTTCTCCTACGAGCAGTACTTC.

Comments on this clonotype: This may arise from a read error, as a much more abundant clone is one base away. The chain couples TRBV6-5 to TRBJ2-5; D remains ambiguous. Germline CDR1 is MNHEY and CDR2 is SVGAGI. This CDR3 region has 15 residues. The CDR3 DNA follows: TGTGCCAGCCAACTATTTCTTAACTACCAAGAGAACCAGTACTTC. It specifies CASQLFLNYQENQYF.